The 30 T cell receptor beta chains reported below all come from one sample, sequenced in a study of monozygotic twins with inflammatory bowel disease. TCRdb reprocessed the 5' RACE reads, keeping one entry per CDR3 protein, no DNA. Seen in this sample are tens of thousands of distinct CDR3 sequences; the ten most common clones hold 6.5% to 9%. Sequencing input: blood. The receptors stem from a human donor with ulcerative colitis or Crohn's disease, or a healthy co-twin of an affected twin (not recorded which).

The rearrangement uses TRBV5-1 and TRBJ2-1; the D call from TCRdb, TRBD1, cannot be confirmed without DNA. The CDR3 is 15 residues long. CDR1 is SGHRS, CDR2 YFSETQ, per germline. CDR3 protein: CASSPGQGARNEQFF.

V is TRBV9 and J is TRBJ1-2; TCRdb's D call of TRBD1 is untestable without DNA. This CDR3 is built from 16 residues. Germline V gene lookup returns CDR1 SGDLS and CDR2 YYNGEE. The CDR3 spells CASSVGDRQANYGYTF.

The V call is TRBV14, the J call TRBJ2-7. The CDR3 contains 12 residues. Germline-derived CDR1 and CDR2 are SGHDN and FVKESK. The CDR3: CASSQGFYEQYF.

The V gene is TRBV5-5, the J gene TRBJ2-5; no DNA is available, so the TRBD1 call from TCRdb remains unchecked. CDR3 length: 15 residues. CDR1 and CDR2 from the germline V gene are SGHKS and YYEKEE (reference sequence). This CDR3 reads CASSLETGVQETQYF.

The V call is TRBV12-3 or TRBV12-4, the J call TRBJ1-5; TCRdb outputs TRBD1, but without DNA this stays unchecked. The CDR3 covers 16 residues. The CDR3 loop reads CASSSLDRGSNQPQHF.

The genes are TRBV7-2 and TRBJ1-4. This CDR3 has 16 amino acids. Germline loops: CDR1 SGHTA, CDR2 FQGNSA. CDR3 amino acids: CASSLGRQRSSEKLFF.

The J gene is TRBJ2-4, the V gene TRBV10-3. CDR3 length: 14 residues. The V gene's germline CDR1 is ENHRY and CDR2 SYGVKD. CDR3 sequence reads: CAISESIGKNIQYF.

The rearrangement joins TRBV28 to TRBJ2-7. CDR3 length: 12 amino acids. Germline V gene lookup returns CDR1 MDHEN and CDR2 SYDVKM. CDR3 sequence: CATTTGPYEQYF.

The J gene is TRBJ2-5, the V gene TRBV5-1. The CDR3 extends over 13 amino acids. Looked up from germline, CDR1 is SGHRS and CDR2 is YFSETQ. CDR3 sequence: CASSMDDGETQYF.

The chain recombines TRBV27 with TRBJ2-3. CDR1 is MNHEY and CDR2 is SMNVEV in the germline V gene (reference sequence). The CDR3 totals 16 residues. The CDR3 sequence: CASSLSGQRNTDTQYF.

The V call is TRBV23-1, the J call TRBJ2-3; the D gene TCRdb calls, TRBD1, cannot be checked with no DNA. TRBV23-1 is labeled an ORF, and its function is uncertain. This CDR3 is 17 amino acids long. The chain's CDR3 is CASSQRAAVPPTDTQYF.

The chain recombines TRBV7-2 with TRBJ1-2. This CDR3 contains 16 residues. Germline V gene sequence: CDR1 SGHTA, CDR2 FQGNSA. The chain's CDR3 is CASSFGIQQALNLYTF.

The chain is built from TRBV9 and TRBJ1-5. CDR1 and CDR2 from the germline V gene are SGDLS and YYNGEE. This CDR3 region has 15 residues. The CDR3 loop reads CASSVGGNSNQPQHF.

The chain uses TRBV5-4 and TRBJ2-7. The germline CDR1 and CDR2 sequences are SGHNT and YYREEE (reference sequence). The CDR3 extends over 13 amino acids. The CDR3 here is CASSLVGADEQYF.

CDR3 sequence reads: CSARDFPTGVNTEAFF. The chain joins TRBV20-1 to TRBJ1-1; TCRdb indicates TRBD1, and absent DNA this call remains unverified. The CDR3 spans 16 residues. Germline loops: CDR1 DFQATT, CDR2 SNEGSKA (reference sequence).

The chain combines TRBV20-1 with TRBJ2-7. CDR1 and CDR2 from the germline V gene are DFQATT and SNEGSKA (reference sequence). The CDR3 totals 12 residues. The CDR3 sequence is CSARVADYEQYF.

The rearrangement links TRBV12-3 or TRBV12-4 to TRBJ2-6; TCRdb designates TRBD1, a call that cannot be tested without DNA. The CDR3 extends over 16 amino acids. The chain's CDR3 is CASSLGTASGANVLTF.

This chain uses TRBV20-1 with TRBJ2-3; the D gene TCRdb calls, TRBD1, cannot be checked with no DNA. Looked up from germline, CDR1 is DFQATT and CDR2 is SNEGSKA (reference sequence). The length of the CDR3 is 12 residues. CDR3: CSGVPQLDTQYF.

This sequence joins TRBV4-2 and TRBJ1-2; checking the TCRdb D call of TRBD1 is not possible without DNA. The CDR3 covers 16 residues. Germline CDR1 and CDR2: LGHNA and YNFKEQ. The CDR3 here is CASSQVIIEGVGGYTF.

V is TRBV4-1 and J is TRBJ1-2. Germline CDR1 and CDR2: MGHRA and YSYEKL. This CDR3 spans 14 amino acids. This CDR3 is CASSQVRQLGGYTF.

CDR3 protein: CASSDLGAGSNQPQHF. The rearrangement uses TRBV19 and TRBJ1-5. Germline CDR1 LNHDA, CDR2 SQIVND (reference sequence). The CDR3 spans 16 residues.

CDR3 sequence: CASSSLGGNQPQHF. The chain uses TRBV7-2 and TRBJ1-5. The CDR3 runs 14 residues. Germline V gene lookup returns CDR1 SGHTA and CDR2 FQGNSA.

The V call is TRBV19, the J call TRBJ2-6; with no DNA, the TCRdb D assignment of TRBD2 cannot be verified. The CDR3 has 16 amino acids. Germline V gene data show CDR1 as LNHDA and CDR2 as SQIVND (reference sequence). The chain's CDR3 is CASSIPRGTGANVLTF.

The chain links TRBV7-9 to TRBJ2-7. This CDR3 is 16 amino acids long. Germline CDR1 SEHNR, CDR2 FQNEAQ (reference sequence). This chain's CDR3 is CASSLIPRRQSYEQYF. Based on the CDR3 plus reference TRBV7-9 and TRBJ2-7, the full variable domain is DTGVSQNPRHKITKRGQNVTFRCDPISEHNRLYWYRQTLGQGPEFLTYFQNEAQLEKSRLLSDRFSAERPKGSFSTLEIQRTEQGDSAMYLCASSLIPRRQSYEQYFGPGTRLTVT.

The chain recombines TRBV11-2 with TRBJ2-3; there is no DNA to check the TCRdb D call of TRBD1. This CDR3 contains 17 residues. Per the germline V gene, CDR1 is SGHAT and CDR2 is FQNNGV. The CDR3 protein is CASSLAGQGAFGDTQYF.

V gene TRBV5-8 combines with J gene TRBJ2-7; TCRdb designates TRBD1, a call that cannot be tested without DNA. The length of the CDR3 is 16 residues. The V gene's germline CDR1 is SGHTS and CDR2 YDEGEE. The CDR3 is CASSSTPDILSYEQYF.

The chain joins TRBV20-1 to TRBJ2-1; the D call of TRBD1 rests on TCRdb alone, since no DNA is present to check it. The CDR3 totals 16 residues. Per the germline V gene, CDR1 is DFQATT and CDR2 is SNEGSKA (reference sequence). The CDR3 sequence is CSARDALRGSYNEQFF.

This chain uses TRBV5-1 with TRBJ2-3; TCRdb's D call of TRBD2 is untestable without DNA. CDR1 is SGHRS and CDR2 is YFSETQ in the germline V gene. The CDR3 is 16 residues long. This chain's CDR3 is CASSGLGLGSTDTQYF.

The chain combines TRBV2 with TRBJ1-6. Germline V gives CDR1 SNHLY, CDR2 FYNNEI. The CDR3 is 13 residues long. The CDR3 protein is CASSASYNSPLHF.

This rearrangement joins TRBV18 to TRBJ1-1; TCRdb's assignment of TRBD1 cannot be checked, as there is no DNA. The CDR3 loop spans 14 amino acids. The germline gives CDR1 KGHSH, CDR2 LQKENI. CDR3 protein: CASSPPWDGNEAFF. The whole variable domain, remainder taken from reference TRBV18 and TRBJ1-1, is NAGVMQNPRHLVRRRGQEARLRCSPMKGHSHVYWYRQLPEEGLKFMVYLQKENIIDESGMPKERFSAEFPKEGPSILRIQQVVRGDSAAYFCASSPPWDGNEAFFGQGTRLTVV.